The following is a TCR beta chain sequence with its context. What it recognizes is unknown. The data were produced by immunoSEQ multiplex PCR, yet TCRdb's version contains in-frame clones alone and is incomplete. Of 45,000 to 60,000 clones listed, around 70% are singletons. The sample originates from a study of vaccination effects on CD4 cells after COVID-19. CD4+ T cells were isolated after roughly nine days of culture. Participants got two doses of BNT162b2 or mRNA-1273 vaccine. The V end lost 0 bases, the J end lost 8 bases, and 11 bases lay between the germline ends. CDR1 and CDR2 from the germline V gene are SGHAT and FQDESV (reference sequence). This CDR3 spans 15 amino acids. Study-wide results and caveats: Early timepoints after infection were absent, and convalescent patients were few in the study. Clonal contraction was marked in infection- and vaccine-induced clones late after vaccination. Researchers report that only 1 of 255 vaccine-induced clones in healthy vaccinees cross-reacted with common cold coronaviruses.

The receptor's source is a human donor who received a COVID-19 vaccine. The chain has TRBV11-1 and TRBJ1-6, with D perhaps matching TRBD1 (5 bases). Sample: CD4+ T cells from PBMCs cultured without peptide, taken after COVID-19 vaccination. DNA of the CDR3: TGTGCCAGCAGCTTAGCCGACAGAGATTATTCACCCCTCCACTTT. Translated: CASSLADRDYSPLHF.